This TCR beta chain was recorded in a study of T cell changes during pregnancy in multiple sclerosis. Trimming took 2 bases from V and 4 from J, leaving 11 bases between them. This CDR3 spans 13 amino acids. CDR1 is SQVTM, CDR2 ANQGSEA, per germline. Clones were read by immunoSEQ multiplex PCR, and TCRdb kept only the in-frame ones, dropping some. This sample yields about 80,000 clones, of which 92% are seen a single time; around 1.4% belongs to the top ten. The chain uses TRBV29-1 and TRBJ1-1; tentative D call: TRBD1 (6 bases). The sample in question was peripheral blood, obtained before pregnancy. The TCR originated in a female donor with multiple sclerosis, enrolled in a pregnancy study. This chain's CDR3 is CSVEWQGITEAFF. In DNA, the CDR3 is TGCAGCGTTGAATGGCAGGGGATCACTGAAGCTTTCTTT. Complete variable domain (other parts from reference TRBV29-1 and TRBJ1-1): SAVISQKPSRDICQRGTSLTIQCQVDSQVTMMFWYRQQPGQSLTLIATANQGSEATYESGFVIDKFPISRPNLTFSTLTVSNMSPEDSSIYLCSVEWQGITEAFFGQGTRLTVV.